The present TCR beta chain was sequenced within a study of T cell repertoires in cytomegalovirus infection. Study summary: Recently identified HLA-C-restricted and well-studied HLA-B-restricted CMV epitopes were used. An indication of both CMV infection and matching HLA type came from public TCR beta signatures.

The CDR3 covers 16 residues. With 5 bases removed from V and 5 bases from J, the gap between germline ends came to 19 bases. This clonotype was seen a handful of times. Its specificity is not known. TCRdb reanalysed the reads using MiXCR and keeps one entry per CDR3 protein. The sample yields just under 500,000 distinct CDR3 sequences, around 35% seen once. Study-wide findings and caveats: The study found HLA-C-restricted CMV-specific TCR beta clonotypes dominating the ex vivo response.

The sequence came from a human donor in good health (CMV status not recorded). Some clones in this sample may be carry-over from other donors' samples. The specimen was cultured PBMCs, collected from culture after CMV antigen stimulation. The rearrangement uses TRBV12-3 or TRBV12-4 and TRBJ1-5, with a weak D call TRBD1 (5 bases). The CDR3 nucleotides are TGTGCCAGCAGTCCCGCCGGCAGGGTAGGATATCAGCCCCAGCATTTT. The encoded protein is CASSPAGRVGYQPQHF.